The rows below give T cell receptor beta chains drawn from one sample of a study of T cell repertoires in ileal Crohn's disease. Only in-frame clones appear in the TCRdb table, and some are missing; sequencing was by immunoSEQ multiplex PCR. The table includes approximately 15,000 clones, 84% detected once. Sequencing was performed on ileal tissue. These receptors were taken from an adult with Crohn's disease. Each CDR3 is given with its conserved first and last residue. D genes are given only for firm matches. The listing skips clone size in some rows; elsewhere it reads once, few, many or a size class.

j_call: TRBJ1-2; clone_size: -; d_call: TRBD1; v_call: TRBV9; cdr3_aa: CASSDRDRGRDGYTF
j_call: TRBJ2-1; clone_size: -; d_call: -; v_call: TRBV5-1; cdr3_aa: CASSLEGFSSYNEQFF
j_call: TRBJ2-2; clone_size: -; d_call: -; v_call: TRBV19; cdr3_aa: CASSIDRNTGELFF
j_call: TRBJ2-7; clone_size: once; d_call: TRBD1; v_call: TRBV28; cdr3_aa: CAGSQTGGVDEQYF
j_call: TRBJ2-1; clone_size: -; d_call: TRBD2; v_call: TRBV4-2; cdr3_aa: CASSLTSVEQFF
j_call: TRBJ1-1; clone_size: -; d_call: TRBD1; v_call: TRBV28; cdr3_aa: CSRGTGAKGAFF
j_call: TRBJ2-7; clone_size: -; d_call: -; v_call: TRBV27; cdr3_aa: CASSRVGRVLNEQYF
j_call: TRBJ1-2; clone_size: few; d_call: TRBD1; v_call: TRBV19; cdr3_aa: CASIQGADYGYTF
j_call: TRBJ1-4; clone_size: -; d_call: TRBD1; v_call: TRBV4-3; cdr3_aa: CASSQDRGTNEKLFF
j_call: TRBJ1-2; clone_size: -; d_call: -; v_call: TRBV10-2; cdr3_aa: CASSRGINYGYTF
j_call: TRBJ1-1; clone_size: few; d_call: -; v_call: TRBV10-3; cdr3_aa: CAISESRNTEAFF
j_call: TRBJ1-2; clone_size: -; d_call: -; v_call: TRBV6-5; cdr3_aa: CASSSFSVDGYTF
j_call: TRBJ2-5; clone_size: -; d_call: TRBD2; v_call: TRBV2; cdr3_aa: CASSLNPTSLGETQYF
j_call: TRBJ2-7; clone_size: -; d_call: TRBD2; v_call: TRBV4-3; cdr3_aa: CASSRGGGYEQYF
j_call: TRBJ1-6; clone_size: once; d_call: TRBD1; v_call: TRBV10-3; cdr3_aa: CAIRNDRGDSPLHF
j_call: TRBJ2-1; clone_size: -; d_call: TRBD1; v_call: TRBV15; cdr3_aa: CATGLWPGGQYEQFF
j_call: TRBJ1-5; clone_size: -; d_call: -; v_call: TRBV30; cdr3_aa: CAWSRGQPDQPQHF
j_call: TRBJ2-1; clone_size: few; d_call: TRBD1; v_call: TRBV28; cdr3_aa: CASSLPGQGLYNEQFF
j_call: TRBJ2-3; clone_size: few; d_call: TRBD2; v_call: TRBV19; cdr3_aa: CASSISGGRRDTQYF
j_call: TRBJ2-7; clone_size: -; d_call: -; v_call: TRBV29-1; cdr3_aa: CSVEGRGWHEQYF
j_call: TRBJ1-2; clone_size: -; d_call: TRBD1; v_call: TRBV7-8; cdr3_aa: CASSPGQGPYGYTF
j_call: TRBJ1-6; clone_size: -; d_call: -; v_call: TRBV10-3; cdr3_aa: CAISEPFREKLNSPLHF
j_call: TRBJ1-5; clone_size: -; d_call: -; v_call: TRBV7-2; cdr3_aa: CASSSMGAGQPQHF
j_call: TRBJ2-7; clone_size: -; d_call: -; v_call: TRBV7-6; cdr3_aa: CASSSTTGLSEQYF
j_call: -; clone_size: -; d_call: -; v_call: TRBV5-1; cdr3_aa: CASSFVNYEQYF
j_call: TRBJ2-3; clone_size: -; d_call: TRBD2; v_call: TRBV10-1; cdr3_aa: CATRLAGTDTQYF
j_call: TRBJ2-1; clone_size: -; d_call: TRBD2; v_call: TRBV7-9; cdr3_aa: CASSLQADLAARNEQFF
j_call: TRBJ1-5; clone_size: -; d_call: -; v_call: TRBV2; cdr3_aa: CASSLPGGAGINQPQHF
j_call: TRBJ2-7; clone_size: -; d_call: -; v_call: TRBV7-9; cdr3_aa: CASSLGASGYEQYF
j_call: TRBJ2-7; clone_size: -; d_call: TRBD2; v_call: TRBV11-3; cdr3_aa: CASGAGAQAYEQYF
j_call: TRBJ2-1; clone_size: -; d_call: TRBD2; v_call: TRBV6-6; cdr3_aa: CASSYTRLAGYNEQFF
j_call: TRBJ1-5; clone_size: -; d_call: -; v_call: TRBV7-2; cdr3_aa: CASSASFGQPQHF
j_call: TRBJ1-4; clone_size: -; d_call: TRBD1; v_call: TRBV5-1; cdr3_aa: CASSWGQGAGEKLFF
j_call: TRBJ1-6; clone_size: -; d_call: -; v_call: TRBV6-5; cdr3_aa: CASSTGSSYSPLHF
j_call: TRBJ2-3; clone_size: -; d_call: -; v_call: TRBV19; cdr3_aa: CASRDNKGTDTQYF
j_call: TRBJ1-1; clone_size: -; d_call: TRBD1; v_call: TRBV12-5; cdr3_aa: CASASDRANEAFF
j_call: TRBJ2-2; clone_size: -; d_call: -; v_call: TRBV18; cdr3_aa: CASSPQTGHTGELFF
j_call: TRBJ1-2; clone_size: -; d_call: -; v_call: TRBV2; cdr3_aa: CASSPTRLTDSGYTF